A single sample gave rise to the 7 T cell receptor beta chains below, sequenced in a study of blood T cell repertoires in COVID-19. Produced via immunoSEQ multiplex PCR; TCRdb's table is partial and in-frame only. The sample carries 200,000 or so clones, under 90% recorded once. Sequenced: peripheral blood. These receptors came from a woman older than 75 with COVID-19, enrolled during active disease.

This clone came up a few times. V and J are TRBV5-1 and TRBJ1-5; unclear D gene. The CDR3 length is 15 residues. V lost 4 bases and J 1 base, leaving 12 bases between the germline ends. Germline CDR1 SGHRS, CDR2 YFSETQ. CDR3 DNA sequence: TGCGCCAGCAGCCCCGCGGGGATGAGCAATCAGCCCCAGCATTTT. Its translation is CASSPAGMSNQPQHF.

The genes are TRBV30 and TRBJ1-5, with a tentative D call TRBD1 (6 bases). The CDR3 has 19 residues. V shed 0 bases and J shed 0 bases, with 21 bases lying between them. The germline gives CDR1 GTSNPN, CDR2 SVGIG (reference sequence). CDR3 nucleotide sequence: TGTGCCTGGAGTGTACAGGGCTTTGCACCCCGCTATAGCAATCAGCCCCAGCATTTT. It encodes CAWSVQGFAPRYSNQPQHF.

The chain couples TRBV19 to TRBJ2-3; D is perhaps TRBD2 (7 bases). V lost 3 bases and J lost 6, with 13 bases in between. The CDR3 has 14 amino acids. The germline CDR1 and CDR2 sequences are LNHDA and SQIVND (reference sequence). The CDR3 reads CASSIGGGGDTQYF. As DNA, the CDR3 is TGTGCCAGTAGTATTGGAGGGGGGGGCGATACGCAGTATTTT.

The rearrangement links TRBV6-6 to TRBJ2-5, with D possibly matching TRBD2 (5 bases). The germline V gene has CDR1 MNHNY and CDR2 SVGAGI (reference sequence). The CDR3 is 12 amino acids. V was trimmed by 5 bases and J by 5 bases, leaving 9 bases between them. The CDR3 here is CASSATGETQYF. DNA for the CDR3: TGTGCCAGCAGTGCGACGGGGGAGACCCAGTACTTC.

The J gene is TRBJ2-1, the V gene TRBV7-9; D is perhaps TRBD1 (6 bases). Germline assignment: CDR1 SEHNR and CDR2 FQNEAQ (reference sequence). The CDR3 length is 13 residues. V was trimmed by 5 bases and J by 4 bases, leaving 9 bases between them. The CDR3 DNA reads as TGTGCCAGCAGCATCGGACAGTACAATGAGCAGTTCTTC. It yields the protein CASSIGQYNEQFF.

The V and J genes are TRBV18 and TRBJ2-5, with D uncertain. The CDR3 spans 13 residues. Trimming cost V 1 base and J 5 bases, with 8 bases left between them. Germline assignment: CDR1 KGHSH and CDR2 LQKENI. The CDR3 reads CASSPRRSETQYF. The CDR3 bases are TGTGCCAGCTCACCACGTCGGAGTGAGACCCAGTACTTC. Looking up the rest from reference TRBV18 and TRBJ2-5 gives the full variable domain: NAGVMQNPRHLVRRRGQEARLRCSPMKGHSHVYWYRQLPEEGLKFMVYLQKENIIDESGMPKERFSAEFPKEGPSILRIQQVVRGDSAAYFCASSPRRSETQYFGPGTRLLVL.

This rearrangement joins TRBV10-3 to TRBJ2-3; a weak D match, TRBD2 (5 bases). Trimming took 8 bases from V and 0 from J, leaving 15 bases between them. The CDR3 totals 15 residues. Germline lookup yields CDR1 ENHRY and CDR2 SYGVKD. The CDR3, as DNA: TGTGCCATCCTCTCGGGATCAAGCAGCACAGATACGCAGTATTTT. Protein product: CAILSGSSSTDTQYF.